This T cell receptor (beta chain) was sequenced for a study of cytomegalovirus exposure and HLA in healthy donors. The study, taken as a whole, reports: Exclusion applied to some V segments, including TRBV6-2 and TRBV6-3, as they were indistinguishable. TCR beta V- and J-gene trimming was later associated with a missense DCLRE1C variant.

Note on this clone: Its matching antigen is unknown.

Use of 60 Vbeta and 13 Jbeta primers characterized the PCR. Only in-frame clones appear in the TCRdb table, and some are missing; sequencing was by immunoSEQ multiplex PCR. The profile shows about 190,000 clones, roughly 80% of them singletons. Unrecorded immune exposures were likely, despite nominal health at sampling. V was shortened by 4 bases and J by 1 base, with 8 bases between the two germline ends. The CDR3 contains 13 residues. Germline V gives CDR1 SGDLS, CDR2 YYNGEE. The TCR originated in a woman in her 50s in good health and CMV-seropositive. The sample was PBMCs. The rearrangement uses TRBV9 and TRBJ1-1; D not certain. The CDR3 nucleotides read TGTGCCAGCAGCCCGGGTGGGAACACTGAAGCTTTCTTT. Its translation is CASSPGGNTEAFF.